These 30 T cell receptor beta chains came from one sample sequenced in a study of blood T cell repertoires in COVID-19. Using immunoSEQ multiplex PCR, the repertoire was profiled, and TCRdb retains in-frame clones only, with some absent. This table holds about 200,000 clones, around 81% found once. Sequenced sample: PBMCs or T cells enriched from blood (not recorded which). These TCRs come from a man aged 35 to 55 who had recovered from COVID-19.

DNA of the CDR3: TGTGCCAGCAGCTTGCAGGGGATAGGCACTAACTCCTACGAGCAGTACTTC. As protein: CASSLQGIGTNSYEQYF. The rearrangement links TRBV5-5 to TRBJ2-7, with D possibly being TRBD1 (6 bases). The CDR3 extends over 17 amino acids. The V gene lost 1 base and the J gene lost 0 bases, with 17 bases spanning the gap. Germline V CDR1 and CDR2: SGHKS, YYEKEE (reference sequence).

This chain uses TRBV10-3 with TRBJ1-2; D is ambiguous. The CDR3 covers 13 residues. Germline CDR1 reads ENHRY; CDR2 reads SYGVKD. V was shortened by 4 bases and J by 3 bases, with 9 bases between the two germline ends. CDR3 coding DNA: TGTGCCATCAGTGTAGACACTGACTATGGCTACACCTTC. It specifies CAISVDTDYGYTF.

The rearrangement joins TRBV27 to TRBJ2-6; no definite D call. The CDR3 sequence is 13 residues long. Trimming took 6 bases from V and 2 from J, leaving 5 bases between them. Per germline, CDR1 MNHEY and CDR2 SMNVEV (reference sequence). CDR3 DNA sequence: TGTGCCAGCAGCTCTCCTGGGGCCAACGTCCTGACTTTC. This codes for CASSSPGANVLTF.

J is TRBJ1-4 and V is TRBV2, with 8 bases matching TRBD1. J gave up 8 bases and V 8 bases, and 4 bases lay outside the gene matches. CDR1 is SNHLY and CDR2 is FYNNEI in the germline V gene. This CDR3 contains 12 residues. CDR3 amino acids: CASDRGYEKLFF. In nucleotides, the CDR3 is TGTGCCAGCGACAGGGGTTACGAAAAACTGTTTTTT.

The V and J genes are TRBV19 and TRBJ2-3, with a possible D match to TRBD2 (5 bases). V was pared by 4 bases and J by 9 bases, with 17 bases between. The CDR3 spans 14 residues. Germline CDR1 is LNHDA and CDR2 is SQIVND (reference sequence). CDR3: CASSRGQAPWTQYF. CDR3 coding DNA: TGTGCCAGTAGTAGAGGGCAAGCCCCCTGGACGCAGTATTTT.

This chain uses TRBV19 with TRBJ1-2; 12 nucleotides align to TRBD1. V was clipped by 4 bases and J by 4 bases; unmatched bases: 13. Germline CDR1 and CDR2: LNHDA and SQIVND (reference sequence). The CDR3 extends over 18 amino acids. Here the CDR3 DNA reads TGTGCCAGTAGTACCTCCGGGACAGGGGGCGCAGGGGTCTATGGCTACACCTTC. This sequence encodes CASSTSGTGGAGVYGYTF.

The CDR3 DNA follows: TGCGCCAGCAGCGAGGGACAGGGTTACACTGAAGCTTTCTTT. It codes for CASSEGQGYTEAFF. This chain connects TRBV5-1 to TRBJ1-1; 9 bases align to TRBD1. The CDR3 extends over 14 amino acids. Germline CDR1 reads SGHRS; CDR2 reads YFSETQ. V trimming: 4 bases; J trimming: 3 bases; junction bases outside the gene matches: 4. The full variable domain, its missing parts supplied by reference TRBV5-1 and TRBJ1-1, is KAGVTQTPRYLIKTRGQQVTLSCSPISGHRSVSWYQQTPGQGLQFLFEYFSETQRNKGNFPGRFSGRQFSNSRSEMNVSTLELGDSALYLCASSEGQGYTEAFFGQGTRLTVV.

The chain links TRBV6-5 to TRBJ2-2; D is unresolved. The germline V and J ends were trimmed by 6 bases and 6 bases, with 8 bases remaining between them. In germline, CDR1 is MNHEY, CDR2 SVGAGI. The CDR3 consists of 12 residues. CDR3 DNA: TGTGCCAGCAGCTTTCCGGCCGGGGAGCTGTTTTTT. Translating it yields CASSFPAGELFF.

The chain employs TRBV7-2 and TRBJ1-6; TRBD1 matches at 7 bases. Germline V gene sequence: CDR1 SGHTA, CDR2 FQGNSA. V shed 2 bases and J 7 bases; nucleotides not matched to a gene: 8. This CDR3 is 16 amino acids long. The CDR3 reads CASSLSYGQANSPLHF. The CDR3 bases are TGTGCCAGCAGCTTATCGTATGGACAGGCGAATTCACCCCTCCACTTT.

The chain recombines TRBV7-3 with TRBJ2-5; no definite D call. The V and J ends lost 2 bases and 7 bases respectively, with 11 bases between them. Per germline, CDR1 SGHTA and CDR2 FQGTGA. The CDR3 is 13 residues long. The CDR3 nucleotides read TGTGCCAGCAGCTTATACGCCGGTAGGACCCAGTACTTC. Its protein product is CASSLYAGRTQYF.

This clone was counted between two and nine times. The identical CDR3 is also encoded by other nucleotide sequences in the sample. The chain couples TRBV6-5 to TRBJ1-5; 7 bases are shared with TRBD1. V lost 2 bases and J lost 6; bases outside the gene matches: 4. CDR1 and CDR2 (germline): MNHEY, SVGAGI. The CDR3 contains 14 residues. CDR3 sequence (DNA): TGTGCCAGCAGTTACGACAGGGCAGGTCAGCCCCAGCATTTT. It yields the protein CASSYDRAGQPQHF.

The chain employs TRBV3-1 (or the pseudogene TRBV3-2) and TRBJ1-2; the match to TRBD1 covers 10 bases. CDR3 length equals 16 residues. Per the germline V gene, CDR1 is LGHDT and CDR2 is YNNKEL (reference sequence). V lost 6 bases to trimming and J lost 8 bases; unmatched junction nucleotides: 15. CDR3 coding DNA: TGTGCCAGCAGTCTCCTTCCCGGGACAGGGGAGTCGGGCTACACCTTC. The encoded protein is CASSLLPGTGESGYTF.

The J gene is TRBJ1-6, the V gene TRBV6-6; TRBD1 agrees at 8 bases. V lost 6 bases and J lost 11; bases outside the gene matches: 12. Germline V gene sequence: CDR1 MNHNY, CDR2 SVGAGI (reference sequence). The CDR3 has 15 residues. CDR3 coding DNA: TGTGCCAGCAGCGCTTTGACAGGGGCGGCTGCACCCCTCCACTTT. Amino acids: CASSALTGAAAPLHF.

The count of this clone is one. This CDR3 is CASSRGEPRNTEAFF. Here the CDR3 DNA reads TGTGCCAGCAGTCGAGGCGAACCGAGAAACACTGAAGCTTTCTTT. This chain links TRBV27 with TRBJ1-1; D is uncertain. The V end lost 5 bases, the J end lost 2 bases, and 15 bases lay between the germline ends. The germline V gene encodes CDR1 MNHEY and CDR2 SMNVEV (reference sequence). The CDR3 is 15 amino acids.

The J gene is TRBJ1-6, the V gene TRBV19; tentatively, D is TRBD1 (5 bases). Trimming took 5 bases from V and 0 from J, leaving 8 bases between them. CDR3 size: 15 residues. Germline-derived CDR1 and CDR2 are LNHDA and SQIVND (reference sequence). The CDR3, as DNA: TGTGCCAGTAGTCGGGACTTCTCCTATAATTCACCCCTCCACTTT. Amino acids: CASSRDFSYNSPLHF.

The chain couples TRBV2 to TRBJ1-5; 9 bases fit TRBD1. Germline V gives CDR1 SNHLY, CDR2 FYNNEI. V was pared by 4 bases and J by 5 bases, with 3 bases of the junction left unmatched. This CDR3 comprises 14 residues. This CDR3 reads CASSGQGVDQPQHF. The CDR3 nucleotides are TGTGCCAGCAGTGGACAGGGGGTTGATCAGCCCCAGCATTTT.

The V and J genes are TRBV5-1 and TRBJ1-1; D is possibly TRBD1 (5 bases). Trimming shortened V by 1 base and J by 5 bases, and 15 bases separated the two germline ends. Germline V gene lookup returns CDR1 SGHRS and CDR2 YFSETQ. The CDR3 has 15 residues. CDR3 in amino acids: CASSLPGDVWTEAFF. The CDR3 bases are TGCGCCAGCAGCTTGCCGGGGGACGTGTGGACTGAAGCTTTCTTT.

This clone has a handful of counts. This chain uses TRBV24-1 with TRBJ1-1, with 9 bases lining up with TRBD1. V lost 7 bases, J lost 1 base, and 12 bases stayed unmatched. CDR1 KGHDR and CDR2 SFDVKD come from the germline V gene. The CDR3 extends over 17 amino acids. CDR3 region: CATSPGQGTVANTEAFF. The CDR3, as DNA: TGTGCCACCAGCCCGGGACAGGGCACAGTAGCGAACACTGAAGCTTTCTTT.

The table lists this clone with many counts. This chain connects TRBV11-2 to TRBJ2-2; 8 bases are a match to TRBD1. J lost 5 bases, V lost 5 bases, and 7 bases had no gene match. Germline V gene sequence: CDR1 SGHAT, CDR2 FQNNGV. This CDR3 contains 15 residues. In DNA, the CDR3 is TGTGCCAGCAGCACCTGGACAGGGAATACCGGGGAGCTGTTTTTT. Encoded protein: CASSTWTGNTGELFF.

CDR3 sequence reads: CASSLASYEQYF. The CDR3 DNA sequence: TGTGCCAGCAGCTTAGCCAGCTACGAGCAGTACTTC. The chain employs TRBV11-1 and TRBJ2-7; D is unclear. The germline V gene has CDR1 SGHAT and CDR2 FQDESV (reference sequence). The CDR3 covers 12 residues. V was shortened by 0 bases and J by 3 bases, with 3 bases between the two germline ends.

In this sample, this clone turned up once. This chain joins TRBV7-9 and TRBJ1-4; tentatively, D is TRBD1 (5 bases). V gave up 7 bases and J gave up 5 bases, with 23 bases separating them. The CDR3 spans 17 residues. Germline CDR1 SEHNR, CDR2 FQNEAQ (reference sequence). CDR3 in amino acids: CASTITWGDGVNEKLFF. DNA for the CDR3: TGTGCCAGCACGATAACCTGGGGGGACGGGGTAAATGAAAAACTGTTTTTT.

V and J are TRBV4-1 and TRBJ2-5; a weak D match, TRBD2 (5 bases). From germline, CDR1 is MGHRA and CDR2 YSYEKL. With 1 base removed from V and 5 bases from J, the gap between germline ends came to 17 bases. The CDR3 extends over 16 amino acids. The CDR3 spells CASSQGLAASRETQYF. For the CDR3, the DNA is TGCGCCAGCAGCCAAGGTCTAGCAGCCAGTCGGGAGACCCAGTACTTC.

The rearrangement links TRBV2 to TRBJ1-2; D possibly corresponds to TRBD1 (5 bases). Per the germline V gene, CDR1 is SNHLY and CDR2 is FYNNEI. Trimming pared 4 bases from V and 4 bases from J, leaving 10 bases between. CDR3 length equals 13 residues. The CDR3 reads CASSAGPVYGYTF. The CDR3, as DNA: TGTGCCAGCAGTGCAGGGCCTGTCTATGGCTACACCTTC.

The rearrangement joins TRBV3-1 (or the pseudogene TRBV3-2) to TRBJ2-5, with D tentatively TRBD1 (5 bases). V was pared by 2 bases and J by 14 bases, with 18 bases between. The germline V gene encodes CDR1 LGHDT and CDR2 YNNKEL (reference sequence). There are 13 residues in the CDR3. Written as DNA, the CDR3 is TGTGCCAGCAGCCAAACGGTGCAGGGTCGACTCTACTTC. The encoded protein is CASSQTVQGRLYF.

This chain connects TRBV19 to TRBJ1-2, with 7 bases identical to TRBD1. CDR1 and CDR2 (germline): LNHDA, SQIVND (reference sequence). CDR3 length: 14 residues. V shed 6 bases, J shed 2 bases, and the junction held 6 bases outside the gene matches. CDR3 residues: CASRMTGTNYGYTF. DNA for the CDR3: TGTGCCAGTAGAATGACAGGGACGAACTATGGCTACACCTTC.

The chain joins TRBV6-5 to TRBJ1-6; TRBD1 matches at 8 bases. V lost 10 bases and J lost 10; bases outside the gene matches: 12. Germline loops: CDR1 MNHEY, CDR2 SVGAGI. This CDR3 is built from 14 residues. CDR3 region: CAIEVRGQESPLHF. Written as DNA, the CDR3 is TGTGCCATCGAAGTCAGGGGGCAGGAATCACCCCTCCACTTT.

The V and J genes are TRBV30 and TRBJ1-4; no clear D. Looked up from germline, CDR1 is GTSNPN and CDR2 is SVGIG (reference sequence). The CDR3 is made up of 18 amino acids. V was shortened by 0 bases and J by 0 bases, with 17 bases between the two germline ends. The CDR3 DNA reads TGTGCCTGGAGTGTGCTCTCGGGAATTCTCCCAACTAATGAAAAACTGTTTTTT. Protein product: CAWSVLSGILPTNEKLFF.

The chain recombines TRBV5-1 with TRBJ2-3; 8 bases are shared with TRBD2. V trimming: 1 base; J trimming: 6 bases; junction bases outside the gene matches: 13. This CDR3 is 17 amino acids long. Germline CDR1 and CDR2: SGHRS and YFSETQ. CDR3 sequence (DNA): TGCGCCAGCAGCTTGAGGGCGGGGGGATGGACGGCCGATACGCAGTATTTT. Residues: CASSLRAGGWTADTQYF.

The chain employs TRBV3-1 (or the pseudogene TRBV3-2) and TRBJ2-5; 8 nucleotides align to TRBD2. Trimming cost V 1 base and J 4 bases; bases outside gene matches: 8. Germline lookup yields CDR1 LGHDT and CDR2 YNNKEL (reference sequence). The length of the CDR3 is 16 residues. The CDR3: CASSQVLGGARETQYF. CDR3 sequence (DNA): TGTGCCAGCAGCCAAGTCCTCGGGGGGGCCCGAGAGACCCAGTACTTC.

This clone turned up a few times. The CDR3 region has the DNA TGTGCCAGCAGCCAATCGGGACTAGTCCCAAATGAGCAGTTCTTC. It yields the protein CASSQSGLVPNEQFF. V is TRBV3-1 (or the pseudogene TRBV3-2) and J is TRBJ2-1; 8 bases are shared with TRBD2. This CDR3 is 15 amino acids long. Germline V lookup: CDR1 LGHDT, CDR2 YNNKEL (reference sequence). V gave up 2 bases and J gave up 7 bases; unmatched junction bases: 7.